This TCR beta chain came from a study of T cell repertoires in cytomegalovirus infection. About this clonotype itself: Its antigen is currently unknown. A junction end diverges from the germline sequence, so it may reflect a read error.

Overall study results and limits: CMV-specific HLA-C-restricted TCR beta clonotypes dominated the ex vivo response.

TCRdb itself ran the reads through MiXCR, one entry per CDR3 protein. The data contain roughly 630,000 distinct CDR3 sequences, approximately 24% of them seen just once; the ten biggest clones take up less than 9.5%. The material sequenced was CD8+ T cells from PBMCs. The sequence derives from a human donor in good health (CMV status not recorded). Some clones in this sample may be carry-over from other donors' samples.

The CDR3 region is CASNQGVSGGARTGELFF. In DNA form, the CDR3 reads TGTGCCAGCAACCAAGGTGTTAGCGGGGGGGCTAGGACCGGGGAGCTGTTTTTT. V usage is TRBV4-2 and J usage is TRBJ2-2, with 11 bases fitting TRBD2. There are 18 residues in the CDR3. Germline V gene lookup returns CDR1 LGHNA and CDR2 YNFKEQ.